These 21 T cell receptor beta chains were sequenced from one sample in a study of cytomegalovirus exposure and HLA in healthy donors. 60 Vbeta and 13 Jbeta primers were used in PCR. Profiling relied on immunoSEQ multiplex PCR, and the TCRdb table lists in-frame clones only, not all of them. The data show fewer than 75,000 clones, 83% seen once. The sequencing sample was made of PBMCs. These receptors came from a man under 40 in good health and CMV-seronegative.

The rearrangement joins TRBV7-2 to TRBJ2-1; 7 bases are shared with TRBD2. The CDR3 is made up of 15 amino acids. J was trimmed by 4 bases and V by 0 bases; bases with no gene match: 3. CDR1 SGHTA and CDR2 FQGNSA come from the germline V gene. CDR3: CASSLAGAGYNEQFF. The CDR3 bases are TGTGCCAGCAGCTTAGCGGGAGCGGGGTACAATGAGCAGTTCTTC.

Remarks on this clone: This same CDR3 is encoded by further DNA sequences in the sample. The chain employs TRBV7-9 and TRBJ1-5; D is unclear. The V end was cut by 5 bases, the J end by 2 bases, with 10 bases between. The CDR3 is made up of 14 amino acids. Per germline, CDR1 SEHNR and CDR2 FQNEAQ (reference sequence). Written as DNA, the CDR3 is TGTGCCAGCAGCAACTCCGGAGGCAATCAGCCCCAGCATTTT. Its protein is CASSNSGGNQPQHF.

The chain has TRBV30 and TRBJ2-2; possibly TRBD2 for D (5 bases). CDR1 is GTSNPN, CDR2 SVGIG, per germline (reference sequence). The CDR3 runs to 14 residues. V was clipped by 4 bases and J by 0 bases, with 9 bases between them. CDR3 in amino acids: CAWTGYANTGELFF. The CDR3 nucleotides are TGTGCCTGGACGGGATACGCGAACACCGGGGAGCTGTTTTTT.

The sample holds one count of this clone. The chain employs TRBV7-9 and TRBJ1-2; 10 bases match TRBD1. Germline CDR1 SEHNR, CDR2 FQNEAQ (reference sequence). Losses at the gene ends were 11 bases for V and 6 bases for J; bases not matched to a gene: 9. The CDR3 is 13 residues long. For the CDR3, the DNA is TGTGCCTTACGGGGACAGGGGCGTGATGGCTACACCTTC. It encodes CALRGQGRDGYTF.

This clone came up a few times. The V gene is TRBV4-3, the J gene TRBJ1-6, with D possibly being TRBD1 (6 bases). This CDR3 is built from 16 residues. CDR1 and CDR2 (germline): LGHNA, YSLEER. V was shortened by 1 base and J by 5 bases, with 12 bases between the two germline ends. CDR3 sequence (DNA): TGCGCCAGCAGCCAAGCACAGGGCCATCATAATTCACCCCTCCACTTT. This sequence encodes CASSQAQGHHNSPLHF.

In regard to this clone: One end of the junction fails to match germline, which may point to a read error. The rearrangement uses TRBV29-1 and TRBJ2-1; possibly TRBD2 for D (6 bases). In germline, CDR1 is SQVTM, CDR2 ANQGSEA. The CDR3 runs 11 residues. The CDR3 loop is CSVEGTLSQFF. In nucleotides, the CDR3 is TGCAGCGTAGAAGGGACTTTATCGCAGTTCTTC.

The genes are TRBV10-3 and TRBJ2-1, with TRBD1 identical over 7 bases. The CDR3 sequence is 16 residues long. The V gene's germline CDR1 is ENHRY and CDR2 SYGVKD. J gave up 10 bases and V 0 bases, and 12 bases lay outside the gene matches. DNA for the CDR3: TGTGCCATCAGTGAGTCAAGGGGGCTGGCCGGCTCGGAGCAGTTCTTC. As protein: CAISESRGLAGSEQFF.

The chain joins TRBV5-4 to TRBJ2-7; D unresolved. The CDR3 has 11 residues. Germline V gene sequence: CDR1 SGHNT, CDR2 YYREEE (reference sequence). V lost 3 bases and J 3 bases, leaving 4 bases between the germline ends. CDR3 residues: CASSSGYEQYF. The CDR3, as DNA: TGTGCCAGCAGCTCCGGCTACGAGCAGTACTTC.

The chain joins TRBV27 to TRBJ1-6, with 8 positions matching TRBD1. Per the germline V gene, CDR1 is MNHEY and CDR2 is SMNVEV (reference sequence). The ends lost 7 bases at V and 7 bases at J; junction bases unmatched: 6. The CDR3 has 14 amino acids. CDR3 protein: CASTPTGENSPLHF. Here the CDR3 DNA reads TGTGCCAGCACCCCGACAGGGGAAAATTCACCCCTCCACTTT.

The V and J genes are TRBV7-2 and TRBJ2-3; possibly TRBD1 for D (5 bases). The CDR3 sequence is 11 residues long. Trimming pared 1 base from V and 10 bases from J, leaving 6 bases between. Germline CDR1 reads SGHTA; CDR2 reads FQGNSA. CDR3 in amino acids: CASSLGTPQYF. In nucleotides, the CDR3 is TGTGCCAGCAGCTTAGGGACACCGCAGTATTTT.

The CDR3 spells CASSLLPGEETGELFF. The CDR3 DNA reads as TGTGCCAGCAGCTTACTACCAGGGGAAGAGACCGGGGAGCTGTTTTTT. The gene calls are TRBV7-3 and TRBJ2-2; D possibly corresponds to TRBD1 (6 bases). The germline gives CDR1 SGHTA, CDR2 FQGTGA. The CDR3 runs 16 residues. Trimming pared 2 bases from V and 5 bases from J, leaving 15 bases between.

This clone came up a few times. Here the CDR3 DNA reads TGTGCCAGCAGCGTAGAAGGCGGGGGGGCATCTGATACGCAGTATTTT. It yields the protein CASSVEGGGASDTQYF. This chain uses TRBV9 with TRBJ2-3, with 9 bases identical to TRBD2. The CDR3 contains 16 residues. Germline V gene lookup returns CDR1 SGDLS and CDR2 YYNGEE. Germline trimming cut 0 bases from V and 6 bases from J; bases unmatched to any gene: 8.

This chain links TRBV5-4 with TRBJ1-2, with a weak D call TRBD1 (5 bases). Per the germline V gene, CDR1 is SGHNT and CDR2 is YYREEE (reference sequence). The CDR3 length is 12 residues. V was shortened by 3 bases and J by 5 bases, with 8 bases between the two germline ends. The CDR3 region is CASSSGQYGYTF. As DNA, the CDR3 is TGTGCCAGCAGCTCAGGACAATATGGCTACACCTTC.

Comments on this clone: Other DNA sequences in the sample encode the same CDR3. The chain recombines TRBV5-1 with TRBJ2-2; 10 bases are shared with TRBD2. Germline V gene lookup returns CDR1 SGHRS and CDR2 YFSETQ. With 4 bases clipped from V and 1 base from J, the junction kept 4 bases outside the gene matches. CDR3 size: 16 residues. The CDR3 nucleotides read TGCGCCAGCAGCCTGTTAGCGGGGGGGAACACCGGGGAGCTGTTTTTT. Translation: CASSLLAGGNTGELFF.

The chain employs TRBV2 and TRBJ2-1, with 7 bases that match TRBD2. The trim removed 8 bases at V and 2 bases at J, leaving 9 bases unmatched. Germline CDR1 reads SNHLY; CDR2 reads FYNNEI. The CDR3 consists of 15 residues. The CDR3: CASLSGTTPYNEQFF. The DNA of the CDR3 is TGTGCCAGCCTGTCCGGGACTACCCCCTACAATGAGCAGTTCTTC.

V is TRBV9 and J is TRBJ2-2; a weak D match, TRBD1 (5 bases). Trimming pared 0 bases from V and 2 bases from J, leaving 11 bases between. CDR3 length: 16 amino acids. Germline CDR1 SGDLS, CDR2 YYNGEE. CDR3: CASSVAGPSNTGELFF. As DNA, the CDR3 is TGTGCCAGCAGCGTAGCAGGGCCGAGTAACACCGGGGAGCTGTTTTTT.

The J gene is TRBJ1-1, the V gene TRBV4-2; D might be TRBD1 (6 bases). Trimming removed 5 bases from V and 5 bases from J, with 18 bases in between. The CDR3 covers 15 residues. Germline V lookup: CDR1 LGHNA, CDR2 YNFKEQ. CDR3 sequence reads: CASSFHKGGGTEAFF. The CDR3 DNA follows: TGTGCCAGCAGCTTCCACAAGGGGGGGGGTACTGAAGCTTTCTTT.

J is TRBJ1-5 and V is TRBV5-4, with unresolved D. CDR1 is SGHNT and CDR2 is YYREEE in the germline V gene (reference sequence). This CDR3 region has 13 residues. The V gene lost 2 bases and the J gene lost 9 bases, with 12 bases spanning the gap. This chain's CDR3 is CASSLEGAWPQHF. The CDR3 DNA reads as TGTGCCAGCAGCTTAGAAGGAGCCTGGCCCCAGCATTTT.

The chain combines TRBV5-1 with TRBJ2-1, with TRBD2 matching over 13 bases. J gave up 10 bases and V 4 bases, and 14 bases lay outside the gene matches. Germline V lookup: CDR1 SGHRS, CDR2 YFSETQ. CDR3 length: 17 amino acids. The CDR3 region is CASSPNPTSGREGEQFF. In nucleotides, the CDR3 is TGCGCCAGCAGCCCGAACCCTACTAGCGGGAGGGAGGGAGAGCAGTTCTTC.

The V gene is TRBV18, the J gene TRBJ2-7; D gene uncertain. The germline gives CDR1 KGHSH, CDR2 LQKENI. CDR3 length: 14 amino acids. V was clipped by 4 bases and J by 2 bases, with 12 bases between them. For the CDR3, the DNA is TGTGCCAGCTCACGGTACGAGGAGCCCTACGAGCAGTACTTC. Amino acids: CASSRYEEPYEQYF.

V usage is TRBV25-1 and J usage is TRBJ2-7; 7 nucleotides line up with TRBD2. The CDR3 spans 16 residues. Germline lookup yields CDR1 MGHDK and CDR2 SYGVNS. V was pared by 5 bases and J by 1 base, with 11 bases of the junction left unmatched. The CDR3 loop is CASSSPSGEGSYEQYF. The CDR3 bases are TGTGCCAGCAGTTCTCCCTCGGGGGAGGGATCCTACGAGCAGTACTTC.